This TCR beta chain stems from a study of response to subunit inactivated influenza vaccine. Study-wide results and caveats: Few new T cells, the authors suggested, are recruited by each seasonal influenza vaccination.

In TCRdb, the RT-PCR reads were re-called with MiXCR into one record per CDR3 protein. The sample carries about 700,000 distinct CDR3 sequences, 14% recorded once. This clonotype was counted at least ten times. No antigen is known for it. This material consisted of PBMCs from blood, taken 14 days before vaccination. The source is a man aged 50 or older who received an inactivated influenza vaccine.

Here the CDR3 reads CSVTGREHYNEQFF. CDR3 DNA: TGCAGCGTCACGGGGCGGGAGCACTACAATGAGCAGTTCTTC. The rearrangement links TRBV29-1 to TRBJ2-1, with TRBD2 matching 7 bases. This CDR3 has 14 amino acids. Germline CDR1 reads SQVTM; CDR2 reads ANQGSEA. Germline trimming cut 6 bases from V and 3 bases from J; bases unmatched to any gene: 8.